This entry describes one T cell receptor beta chain. The data were obtained in a study of blood T cell repertoires in COVID-19. Study at large: The samples span acute and convalescent COVID-19 from the United States, Italy and Spain. Sample material is recorded as cDNA or gDNA derived from T cells, B-cell-depleted T cells, or PBMCs.

Per the study methods: Reference gene primer amplification yielded estimated nucleated cell counts. Clones were read by immunoSEQ multiplex PCR, and TCRdb kept only the in-frame ones, dropping some. From that table come the V and J calls and clone size; the DNA was used to work out D and trimming. The profile shows under 100,000 clones, about nine tenths of them singletons. The CDR3 runs 15 residues. CDR1 is LGHDT and CDR2 is YNNKEL in the germline V gene (reference sequence). The V end was cut by 0 bases, the J end by 6 bases, with 12 bases between. The chain couples TRBV3-1 (or the pseudogene TRBV3-2) to TRBJ1-5; D is undetermined. Sequenced sample: peripheral blood. This TCR was recovered from a woman aged 70-85 years with acute or convalescent COVID-19. In nucleotides, the CDR3 is TGTGCCAGCAGCCAAGAATACGGGGTCAGTCAGCCCCAGCATTTT. Protein: CASSQEYGVSQPQHF.